A selection of T cell receptor beta chains follows, all from one sample in a study of blood T cell repertoires in COVID-19. Clones were read by immunoSEQ multiplex PCR, and TCRdb kept only the in-frame ones, dropping some. The sample contains 300,000 to 400,000 clones, approximately 87% of which appear only once. Sequencing was done on a sample of PBMCs or T cells enriched from blood (not recorded which). The receptors originated from a young woman with acute COVID-19. Both conserved end residues are part of each CDR3. The order of the fields is clone size, CDR3 length, J gene, V gene, D gene, CDR3 DNA, CDR3 protein. The D gene is left open where the match is weak. Some rows mark clone size as missing; the rest say once, few, many or name a class of expanded clone.

. | 17 | TRBJ2-2 | TRBV6-2/TRBV6-3 | TRBD1 | TGTGCCAGCAGTTACTCGGGGACAGCTCTTCACACCGGGGAGCTGTTTTTT | CASSYSGTALHTGELFF
. | 14 | TRBJ2-1 | TRBV27 | TRBD1 | TGTGCCAGCAGGCAGGGGGCCTTGGTCCATGAGCAGTTCTTC | CASRQGALVHEQFF
once | 12 | TRBJ1-3 | TRBV15 | . | TGTGCCACACGGGAAAGAGGAAACACCATATATTTT | CATRERGNTIYF
. | 16 | TRBJ2-2 | TRBV6-5 | . | TGTGCCAGCAGTTACATACGGCCAGGGAACACCGGGGAGCTGTTTTTT | CASSYIRPGNTGELFF
. | 17 | TRBJ2-6 | TRBV5-1 | . | TGCGCCAGCAGCTTGGCGACTTTTAGCTCTGGGGCCAACGTCCTGACTTTC | CASSLATFSSGANVLTF
. | 14 | TRBJ2-1 | TRBV7-3 | . | TGTGCCAGCAGCTTAGGGCACCTTTACAATGAGCAGTTCTTC | CASSLGHLYNEQFF
. | 17 | TRBJ2-7 | TRBV7-9 | TRBD1 | TGTGCCAGCAGCTTATTCGGTTTCGGGACAGGGGGCTACGAGCAGTACTTC | CASSLFGFGTGGYEQYF
. | 14 | TRBJ2-7 | TRBV15 | . | TGTGCCACCAGCTGGTTCAGGGGGGCCTACGAGCAGTACTTC | CATSWFRGAYEQYF
. | 17 | TRBJ1-1 | TRBV5-1 | TRBD1 | TGCGCCAGCAGTCCCACCCGACAGGGGATGAAGAACACTGAAGCTTTCTTT | CASSPTRQGMKNTEAFF
. | 12 | TRBJ1-1 | TRBV12-3/TRBV12-4 | . | TGTGCCAGCAGTCTGCGCCGGGCTGAAGCTTTCTTT | CASSLRRAEAFF
. | 16 | TRBJ2-7 | TRBV5-5 | TRBD2 | TGTGCCAGCAGCCGAACTACTAGCGGGTTTACCTACGAGCAGTACTTC | CASSRTTSGFTYEQYF
. | 14 | TRBJ2-3 | TRBV11-3 | TRBD1 | TGTGCCAGCAGCCCACGGGACAGGTCAGATACGCAGTATTTT | CASSPRDRSDTQYF
. | 14 | TRBJ2-7 | TRBV19 | . | TGTGCCAGTAGTATTGGTCAGGGAACCTACGAGCAGTACTTC | CASSIGQGTYEQYF
. | 18 | TRBJ1-2 | TRBV5-1 | TRBD1 | TGCGCCAGCAGCGAGAATGTGCCTCACACCGGGACAGGGGATGGCTACACCTTC | CASSENVPHTGTGDGYTF
. | 15 | TRBJ2-1 | TRBV7-2 | . | TGTGCCAGCAGCTTAGGGGCAGGGTCCTACAATGAGCAGTTCTTC | CASSLGAGSYNEQFF
. | 15 | TRBJ2-3 | TRBV28 | . | TGTGCCACCCGAAAGGGGGGGAGGTGGACAGATACGCAGTATTTT | CATRKGGRWTDTQYF
. | 16 | TRBJ2-3 | TRBV5-1 | TRBD1 | TGCGCCAGCAGCTTGGAAGGGACAGGGGGGACAGATACGCAGTATTTT | CASSLEGTGGTDTQYF
. | 18 | TRBJ2-1 | TRBV3-1/TRBV3-2 | . | TGTGCCAGCAGCCAAGATCCGTGGAGTAGCGCTACCTACAATGAGCAGTTCTTC | CASSQDPWSSATYNEQFF
. | 14 | TRBJ1-1 | TRBV19 | . | TGTGCCAGTAGCCAGCTGGGGGCAGAAACTGAAGCTTTCTTT | CASSQLGAETEAFF
few | 14 | TRBJ1-1 | TRBV18 | . | TGTGCCAGCTCAGAGACGCGGGGACGCACTGAAGCTTTCTTT | CASSETRGRTEAFF
once | 16 | TRBJ1-2 | TRBV27 | . | TGTGCCAGCAGTCCGTACAGAGACCGCCAGTTCTATGGCTACACCTTC | CASSPYRDRQFYGYTF
few | 15 | TRBJ1-1 | TRBV7-3 | TRBD1 | TGTGCCAGCAGTCTCTACAGGGGCCTGAACACTGAAGCTTTCTTT | CASSLYRGLNTEAFF
few | 15 | TRBJ1-2 | TRBV15 | TRBD1 | TGTGCCACCAGCTCCTTACAGGGGGCTAACTATGGCTACACCTTC | CATSSLQGANYGYTF
. | 15 | TRBJ1-5 | TRBV6-1 | TRBD1 | TGTGCCAGCAGTGAAGGGTACAGGGGGCCAGGGCCCCAGCATTTT | CASSEGYRGPGPQHF
once | 18 | TRBJ1-4 | TRBV11-2 | TRBD1 | TGTGCCAGCAGCTTTTTACCTAAGTTCGGGACAGATATAGAAAAACTGTTTTTT | CASSFLPKFGTDIEKLFF
. | 16 | TRBJ2-7 | TRBV7-9 | TRBD1 | TGTGCCAGCAGCTCGACAGGGGGCGCAGACCCCTACGAGCAGTACTTC | CASSSTGGADPYEQYF
. | 15 | TRBJ2-3 | TRBV18 | TRBD2 | TGTGCCAGCTCACCCTTAGCGGGGGTGACAGATACGCAGTATTTT | CASSPLAGVTDTQYF
. | 16 | TRBJ2-3 | TRBV9 | TRBD2 | TGTGCCAGCAGCCAGAGCGGGGGCCACATCACAGATACGCAGTATTTT | CASSQSGGHITDTQYF
. | 17 | TRBJ2-3 | TRBV10-3 | TRBD2 | TGTGCCATCAGTCGACTAGCGGGGGGTATCAACACAGATACGCAGTATTTT | CAISRLAGGINTDTQYF
. | 14 | TRBJ1-1 | TRBV7-2 | . | TGTGCCAGCAGCAAGGACAGTGTTAGCACTGAAGCTTTCTTT | CASSKDSVSTEAFF
few | 17 | TRBJ1-5 | TRBV6-6 | TRBD1 | TGTGCCAGCAGTGGATCCGGGACAGGGGGCCTCAATCAGCCCCAGCATTTT | CASSGSGTGGLNQPQHF
. | 14 | TRBJ2-7 | TRBV5-1 | TRBD1 | TGCGCCAGCAGCTCGACAGGGGGCTCCTACGAGCAGTACTTC | CASSSTGGSYEQYF
once | 15 | TRBJ1-4 | TRBV5-1 | TRBD1 | TGCGCCAGCAGCTTGGCGGGACAGGACAATGAAAAACTGTTTTTT | CASSLAGQDNEKLFF
. | 18 | TRBJ2-1 | TRBV7-2 | TRBD2 | TGTGCCAGCAGCCGTCAGACTAGCGGGGGGGGCTCCTACAATGAGCAGTTCTTC | CASSRQTSGGGSYNEQFF
. | 15 | TRBJ1-3 | TRBV9 | . | TGTGCCAGCAGCGTAGAACACAGCTCTGGAAACACCATATATTTT | CASSVEHSSGNTIYF
. | 13 | TRBJ2-1 | TRBV7-6 | TRBD1 | TGTGCCAGCACCTCAGGGCAGGGGGTTGAGCAGTTCTTC | CASTSGQGVEQFF
. | 14 | TRBJ2-5 | TRBV2 | . | TGTGCCAGCAGTGAAGGCCAGGCGATGGAGACCCAGTACTTC | CASSEGQAMETQYF
. | 16 | TRBJ2-1 | TRBV7-2 | TRBD1 | TGTGCCAGCAGCTTGCCGTCCGGGACAGGGTTTGCTGAGCAGTTCTTC | CASSLPSGTGFAEQFF
. | 16 | TRBJ2-1 | TRBV27 | TRBD1 | TGTGCCAGCAGCCCGAGACAGGGGACGGTACGGAATGAGCAGTTCTTC | CASSPRQGTVRNEQFF
. | 14 | TRBJ1-4 | TRBV5-1 | . | TGCGCCAGCATGGATGGAGGGAATAATGAAAAACTGTTTTTT | CASMDGGNNEKLFF
. | 14 | TRBJ1-2 | TRBV2 | TRBD1 | TGTGCCAGCAGTGGGGGGACAGGGGTTCATGGCTACACCTTC | CASSGGTGVHGYTF
few | 13 | TRBJ1-3 | TRBV9 | . | TGTGCCAGCAGCCGCGGAGACGGAAACACCATATATTTT | CASSRGDGNTIYF
. | 13 | TRBJ2-2 | TRBV29-1 | . | TGCAGCGTTAGCCAGGGTTTCACCGGGGAGCTGTTTTTT | CSVSQGFTGELFF
. | 18 | TRBJ2-1 | TRBV5-1 | . | TGCGCCAGCAGCTTGGTGGTAATCACGGGAAGGTCCTACAATGAGCAGTTCTTC | CASSLVVITGRSYNEQFF
. | 17 | TRBJ2-7 | TRBV5-1 | TRBD1 | TGCGCCAGCAGCTTGGAACCGACCGGGACAGGGGGGAACGAGCAGTACTTC | CASSLEPTGTGGNEQYF
. | 14 | TRBJ1-1 | TRBV19 | TRBD1 | TGTGCCAGTAGCCTACAGGGGAGGAACACTGAAGCTTTCTTT | CASSLQGRNTEAFF
. | 13 | TRBJ1-2 | TRBV24-1 | . | TGTGCCACCAGTGCTACGGCGGGGGGGGGCTACACCTTC | CATSATAGGGYTF
. | 15 | TRBJ1-2 | TRBV27 | . | TGTGCCAGCAGTCGCCGACAGGAACTCTTCTATGGCTACACCTTC | CASSRRQELFYGYTF
. | 14 | TRBJ2-2 | TRBV5-1 | TRBD1 | TGCGCCAGCAGCTTTCAGGGGGCTGGCGGGGAGCTGTTTTTT | CASSFQGAGGELFF
. | 17 | TRBJ2-5 | TRBV10-3 | TRBD2 | TGTGCCATCAGTGAGTCGAGCGGAGCTAGCGGAAAAGAGACCCAGTACTTC | CAISESSGASGKETQYF
few | 16 | TRBJ2-1 | TRBV5-1 | TRBD1 | TGCGCCAGCAGCTGGCCTCGGACAGGGGCCTACAATGAGCAGTTCTTC | CASSWPRTGAYNEQFF
. | 15 | TRBJ2-1 | TRBV18 | TRBD2 | TGTGCCAGCTCACGACTAGCGGGTTACTACAATGAGCAGTTCTTC | CASSRLAGYYNEQFF
once | 12 | TRBJ2-1 | TRBV5-8 | . | TGTGCCAGCATCCGCAGGGGGGATGAGCAGTTCTTC | CASIRRGDEQFF
once | 15 | TRBJ2-2 | TRBV2 | . | TGTGCCAGCAGTGAATTACAGATGAACACCGGGGAGCTGTTTTTT | CASSELQMNTGELFF
. | 13 | TRBJ1-4 | TRBV9 | . | TGTGCCAGCAGCGCACCAGGGCGGGAAAAACTGTTTTTT | CASSAPGREKLFF
. | 14 | TRBJ1-6 | TRBV10-2 | TRBD1 | TGCGCCAGCAGCCGACAGGGCCCCAATTCACCCCTCCACTTT | CASSRQGPNSPLHF
. | 15 | TRBJ1-6 | TRBV30 | . | TGTGCCTGGAGTGAGCAGAGATTGGGGGGTTCACCCCTCCACTTT | CAWSEQRLGGSPLHF
. | 13 | TRBJ1-1 | TRBV4-1 | . | TGCGCCAGCAGCCAAAGGAGGGACACTGAAGCTTTCTTT | CASSQRRDTEAFF
. | 14 | TRBJ1-4 | TRBV30 | . | TGTGCCTGGAGTGTAACGGGGAATAATGAAAAACTGTTTTTT | CAWSVTGNNEKLFF